Listed below are T cell receptor beta chains from one sample, sequenced in a study of Ad26.COV2.S vaccination and SARS-CoV-2 variants. Sequenced by immunoSEQ multiplex PCR; TCRdb stores in-frame clones only, minus some. The data show 250,000 or so clones, around 90% seen once. Sample: peripheral blood, taken in a trial of Ad26.COV2.S vaccine versus placebo. The receptors originated from a person aged 18-65 years who received the Ad26.COV2.S COVID-19 vaccine or a placebo. The CDR3 runs from the conserved cysteine through the conserved F or W. The D gene is left open where the match is weak. Not every row has a clone size; where given, it reads once, few, many or a size class.

cdr3_aa | cdr3_nt | v_call | d_call | cdr3_length | j_call | clone_size
CASSLGGGYGEQFF | TGTGCCAGCAGCTTAGGCGGGGGGTATGGTGAGCAGTTCTTC | TRBV13 | TRBD2 | 14 | TRBJ2-1 | -
CASSYRGELFF | TGTGCCAGCAGTTACCGAGGGGAGCTGTTTTTT | TRBV6-2/TRBV6-3 | - | 11 | TRBJ2-2 | -
CASRSRPRGPTGNTIYF | TGTGCCAGCAGGTCCCGACCGAGGGGGCCCACTGGAAACACCATATATTTT | TRBV3-1/TRBV3-2 | TRBD1 | 17 | TRBJ1-3 | once
CASSLRTPRQGVSYEQYF | TGTGCCAGCAGCCTGCGAACGCCCCGACAGGGAGTATCCTACGAGCAGTACTTC | TRBV14 | TRBD1 | 18 | TRBJ2-7 | -
CASIGQGGVSTEAFF | TGTGCCAGCATCGGGCAGGGTGGAGTGAGCACTGAAGCTTTCTTT | TRBV7-8 | - | 15 | TRBJ1-1 | -
CASSLIPRDGYTF | TGTGCCAGCAGCCTGATCCCTCGGGATGGCTACACCTTC | TRBV5-4 | - | 13 | TRBJ1-2 | -
CASSQTATQETQYF | TGTGCCAGTAGCCAGACAGCCACCCAAGAGACCCAGTACTTC | TRBV19 | - | 14 | TRBJ2-5 | -
CASSPSRQGPPDTQYF | TGTGCCAGCTCACCCTCCCGGCAAGGTCCCCCAGATACGCAGTATTTT | TRBV18 | - | 16 | TRBJ2-3 | -
CASSGAGTDGYTF | TGTGCCAGCAGCGGGGCCGGGACTGATGGCTACACCTTC | TRBV3-1/TRBV3-2 | - | 13 | TRBJ1-2 | -
CASSMYGQGVQPQHF | TGTGCCAGTAGTATGTACGGACAGGGCGTTCAGCCCCAGCATTTT | TRBV19 | TRBD1 | 15 | TRBJ1-5 | -
CASSRLAGNTEAFF | TGTGCCAGCTCGCGTCTGGCTGGGAACACTGAAGCTTTCTTT | TRBV18 | - | 14 | TRBJ1-1 | few
CAWRWFGAAEAFF | TGTGCCTGGAGATGGTTCGGAGCCGCTGAAGCTTTCTTT | TRBV30 | - | 13 | TRBJ1-1 | -
CASSYEGLTGEQFF | TGTGCCAGCAGTTACGAGGGGTTGACTGGTGAGCAGTTCTTC | TRBV6-5 | - | 14 | TRBJ2-1 | -
CASSERQGGTYEQYF | TGTGCCAGCAGCGAAAGACAGGGAGGCACCTACGAGCAGTACTTC | TRBV9 | - | 15 | TRBJ2-7 | -
CASSQAPGSGNADTQYF | TGTGCCAGCAGCCAAGCCCCGGGTAGCGGGAACGCAGATACGCAGTATTTT | TRBV4-2 | TRBD2 | 17 | TRBJ2-3 | once
CASSREGGSRQPQHF | TGTGCCAGCAGCCGAGAAGGGGGCTCGCGGCAGCCCCAGCATTTT | TRBV5-5 | TRBD1 | 15 | TRBJ1-5 | -
CSVERGVDTQYF | TGCAGCGTCGAGCGGGGAGTAGATACGCAGTATTTT | TRBV29-1 | TRBD2 | 12 | TRBJ2-3 | -
CASSDGFSYNEQFF | TGTGCCAGCAGTGACGGATTTTCCTACAATGAGCAGTTCTTC | TRBV2 | - | 14 | TRBJ2-1 | -
CACQRTSGGNIQYF | TGTGCCTGCCAACGGACTAGCGGGGGAAACATTCAGTACTTC | TRBV30 | TRBD2 | 14 | TRBJ2-4 | -
CASSLVRSGGLNTQYF | TGTGCCAGCAGCTTGGTTAGGTCAGGGGGCTTGAATACGCAGTATTTT | TRBV5-6 | TRBD1 | 16 | TRBJ2-3 | -
CASTGGRASTEAFF | TGTGCCAGTACCGGGGGCAGGGCAAGTACTGAAGCTTTCTTT | TRBV4-2 | - | 14 | TRBJ1-1 | few
CASSPLTGTSGQETQYF | TGTGCCAGCTCACCACTCACCGGGACTAGCGGCCAAGAGACCCAGTACTTC | TRBV18 | TRBD2 | 17 | TRBJ2-5 | -
CSVALVGNEQYF | TGCAGCGTTGCACTAGTGGGCAACGAGCAGTACTTC | TRBV29-1 | - | 12 | TRBJ2-7 | once
CASSLPGLAHHF | TGTGCCAGCAGCTTACCGGGACTAGCGCACCACTTC | TRBV7-9 | TRBD2 | 12 | TRBJ2-5 | -
CASSETLSIGYTF | TGTGCCAGCAGTGAGACCCTCTCTATCGGCTACACCTTC | TRBV2 | - | 13 | TRBJ1-2 | -
CASSQSGGNEQFF | TGCGCCAGCAGCCAATCAGGGGGCAATGAGCAGTTCTTC | TRBV4-3 | TRBD1 | 13 | TRBJ2-1 | once
CASSASGTSGTNEQFF | TGTGCCAGCAGCGCCTCCGGGACTAGCGGTACGAATGAGCAGTTCTTC | TRBV9 | TRBD2 | 16 | TRBJ2-1 | once
CASSQDRREGRDEQFF | TGCGCCAGCAGCCAAGATCGGCGGGAGGGCCGAGATGAGCAGTTCTTC | TRBV4-3 | TRBD2 | 16 | TRBJ2-1 | once
CASSLGSAGGLGETQYF | TGTGCCAGCAGCTTAGGGTCGGCTGGGGGGCTAGGGGAGACCCAGTACTTC | TRBV7-2 | - | 17 | TRBJ2-5 | -
CASRPTGRESPLHF | TGTGCCAGCAGACCGACAGGGCGGGAGTCACCCCTCCACTTT | TRBV6-5 | TRBD1 | 14 | TRBJ1-6 | -
CASAGQGNQPQHF | TGTGCCAGCGCCGGGCAGGGCAATCAGCCCCAGCATTTT | TRBV7-2 | - | 13 | TRBJ1-5 | -
CAWSADLVRGDTQYF | TGTGCCTGGAGTGCTGACCTCGTTAGAGGAGATACGCAGTATTTT | TRBV30 | - | 15 | TRBJ2-3 | -
CASSLGGGREQFF | TGTGCCAGCAGCTTAGGAGGGGGCAGGGAGCAGTTCTTC | TRBV11-2 | TRBD1 | 13 | TRBJ2-1 | -
CASSSLTGAGETQYF | TGTGCCAGCAGTTCCCTGACAGGAGCCGGCGAGACCCAGTACTTC | TRBV6-5 | - | 15 | TRBJ2-5 | -
CASQVQSGANVLTF | TGTGCCTCCCAGGTCCAGTCTGGGGCCAACGTCCTGACTTTC | TRBV12-1 | - | 14 | TRBJ2-6 | -
CASSVGSTGNTIYF | TGTGCCAGCAGCGTAGGGTCCACTGGAAACACCATATATTTT | TRBV9 | - | 14 | TRBJ1-3 | -
CASSSQRTDNYGYTF | TGTGCCAGCAGTTCTCAACGGACCGATAACTATGGCTACACCTTC | TRBV28 | - | 15 | TRBJ1-2 | -
CASSLARGQGHGYTF | TGTGCCAGCAGCTTAGCGAGGGGACAGGGGCATGGCTACACCTTC | TRBV7-2 | TRBD1 | 15 | TRBJ1-2 | -
CASSPLWKANVLTF | TGTGCCAGCAGTCCACTCTGGAAGGCCAACGTCCTGACTTTC | TRBV27 | - | 14 | TRBJ2-6 | many
CASSQGATGKRGGYTF | TGTGCCAGCAGCCAAGGGGCGACAGGGAAACGAGGTGGCTACACCTTC | TRBV14 | TRBD1 | 16 | TRBJ1-2 | few
CASKEGGAGKRTGELFF | TGTGCCAGTAAGGAAGGAGGGGCCGGGAAACGAACCGGGGAGCTGTTTTTT | TRBV19 | - | 17 | TRBJ2-2 | once
CASSQEASGNYGYTF | TGCGCCAGCAGCCAAGAAGCCAGTGGTAACTATGGCTACACCTTC | TRBV4-3 | - | 15 | TRBJ1-2 | -
CASSLEAGWTQYF | TGTGCCAGCAGCTTGGAGGCAGGTTGGACCCAGTACTTC | TRBV7-9 | - | 13 | TRBJ2-5 | few